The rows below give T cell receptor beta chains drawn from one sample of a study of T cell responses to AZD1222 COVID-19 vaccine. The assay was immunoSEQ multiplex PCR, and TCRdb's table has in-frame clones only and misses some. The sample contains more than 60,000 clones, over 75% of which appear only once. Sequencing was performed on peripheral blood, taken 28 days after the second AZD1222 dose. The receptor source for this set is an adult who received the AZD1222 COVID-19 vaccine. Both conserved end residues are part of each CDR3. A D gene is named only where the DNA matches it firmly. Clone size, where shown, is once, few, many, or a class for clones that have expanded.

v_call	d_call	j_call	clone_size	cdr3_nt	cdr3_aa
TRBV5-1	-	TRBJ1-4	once	TGCGCCAGCAGCTTGGCAGGGACGGAAAAACTGTTTTTT	CASSLAGTEKLFF
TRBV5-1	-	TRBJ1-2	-	TGCGCCAGCAGCTTGGATTGGGGCCCCGCTAACTATGGCTACACCTTC	CASSLDWGPANYGYTF
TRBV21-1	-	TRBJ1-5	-	TGTGCCAGCGGGAGTCCCGACAGTCAGCCCCAGCATTTT	CASGSPDSQPQHF
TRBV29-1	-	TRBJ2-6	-	TGCAGCGTGACACTGTTGGGGGCCAACGTCCTGACTTTC	CSVTLLGANVLTF
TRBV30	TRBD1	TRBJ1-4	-	TGTGCCTGGAGTGTACGAGGGACAGGGAGCGAAAAACTGTTTTTT	CAWSVRGTGSEKLFF
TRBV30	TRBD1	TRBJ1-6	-	TGTGCCTGGAGTATAAGGACAGGGGAGGCTTCACCCCTCCACTTT	CAWSIRTGEASPLHF
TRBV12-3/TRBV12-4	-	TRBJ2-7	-	TGTGCCAGCAGTGGGCCTTTCGAGCAGTACTTC	CASSGPFEQYF
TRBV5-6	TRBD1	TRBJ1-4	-	TGTGCCAGCAGCTTGGGTCTCAGGGGGACAACTAATGAAAAACTGTTTTTT	CASSLGLRGTTNEKLFF
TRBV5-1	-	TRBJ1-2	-	TGCGCCAGCAGCTTGGGGGACGAGCTAAACTATGGCTACACCTTC	CASSLGDELNYGYTF
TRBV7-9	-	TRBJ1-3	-	TGTGCCAGCAGCTCGCTTCCGACTCAGGGTGGAGGAAACACCATATATTTT	CASSSLPTQGGGNTIYF
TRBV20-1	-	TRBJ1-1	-	TGCAGTGCAGCCGGGCCGGGGGCTTTCTTT	CSAAGPGAFF
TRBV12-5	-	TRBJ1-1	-	TGTGCTAGTGCCCCCCCTCTACAAACTGAAGCTTTCTTT	CASAPPLQTEAFF
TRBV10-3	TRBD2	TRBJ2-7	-	TGTGCCTCGGGGGGGAGCGCCTACGAGCAGTACTTC	CASGGSAYEQYF
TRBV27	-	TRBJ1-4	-	TGTGCCAGCAGTTTAGGTCTAGGCCAGGGCGATGAAAAACTGTTTTTT	CASSLGLGQGDEKLFF
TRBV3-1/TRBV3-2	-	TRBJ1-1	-	TGTGCCAGCAGCCAAGGCTGGGGGCGAGACACTGAAGCTTTCTTT	CASSQGWGRDTEAFF
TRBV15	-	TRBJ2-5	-	TGTGCCACCAGCATCACAGGGATCGAGACCCAGTACTTC	CATSITGIETQYF
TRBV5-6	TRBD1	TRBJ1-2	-	TGTGCCAGCAGCGGAGGGACAGGGGAGGAATATGGCTACACCTTC	CASSGGTGEEYGYTF
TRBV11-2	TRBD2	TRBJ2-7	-	TGTGCCAGCAGCAGCCTAGCGGGGGGGCCCCACGAGCAGTACTTC	CASSSLAGGPHEQYF
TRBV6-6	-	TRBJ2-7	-	TGTGCCAGCAGTGGACAGTTCTCCTACGAGCAGTACTTC	CASSGQFSYEQYF
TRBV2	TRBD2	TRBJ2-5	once	TGTGCCAGCAGTGCGTATAATAGCGGGACAGAGACCCAGTACTTC	CASSAYNSGTETQYF
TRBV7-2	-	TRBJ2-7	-	TGTGCCAGCAGCCCCCGCTCCTACGAGCAGTACTTC	CASSPRSYEQYF
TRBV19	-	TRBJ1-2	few	TGTGCCAGTAGTACCTTATCAAACTATGGCTACACCTTC	CASSTLSNYGYTF
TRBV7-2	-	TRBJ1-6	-	TGTGCCAGCAGCTTAGAAACACAGGGAGGGTCACCCCTCCACTTT	CASSLETQGGSPLHF
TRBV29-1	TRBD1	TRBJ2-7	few	TGCAGCGTTGCACAGGGGGTTAGTTACGAGCAGTACTTC	CSVAQGVSYEQYF
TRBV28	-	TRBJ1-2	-	TGTGCCAGCAGTTTTAACGGGGACTATGGCTACACCTTC	CASSFNGDYGYTF
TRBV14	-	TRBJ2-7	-	TGTGCCAGCAGCCAAGGGCAGGGAACCCACGAGCAGTACTTC	CASSQGQGTHEQYF
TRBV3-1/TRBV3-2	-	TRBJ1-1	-	TGTGCCAGCAGCCGCGGGGCTGAAGCTTTCTTT	CASSRGAEAFF
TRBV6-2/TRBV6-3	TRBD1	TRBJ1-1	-	TGTGCCAGCAGTTACTACAAAACAGGGGTCCAGAACACTGAAGCTTTCTTT	CASSYYKTGVQNTEAFF
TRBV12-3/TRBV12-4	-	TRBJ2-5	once	TGTGCCAGCAGTTTACTAGCCCAAGAGACCCAGTACTTC	CASSLLAQETQYF
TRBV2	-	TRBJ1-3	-	TGTGCCAGCAGTGAAGTGCAGGGTAGCATATATTTT	CASSEVQGSIYF
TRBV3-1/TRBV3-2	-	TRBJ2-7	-	TGTGCCAGCAGCCCCCGCAGGGGTGGGGAGCAGTACTTC	CASSPRRGGEQYF
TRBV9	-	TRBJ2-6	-	TGTGCCAGCAGCCAGGGGACTTTCTCTGGGGCCAACGTCCTGACTTTC	CASSQGTFSGANVLTF
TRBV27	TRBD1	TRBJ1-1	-	TGTGCCAGCCGAACCTCTCCGGGACAGATGAACACTGAAGCTTTCTTT	CASRTSPGQMNTEAFF
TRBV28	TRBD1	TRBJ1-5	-	TGTGCCAGCCGACCACAGGGGAGCAATCAGCCCCAGCATTTT	CASRPQGSNQPQHF
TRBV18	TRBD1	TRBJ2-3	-	TGTGCCAGCTCACGGACAGGGGGAGGAGATACGCAGTATTTT	CASSRTGGGDTQYF
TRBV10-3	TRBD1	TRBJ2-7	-	TGTGCCTCAACGACAGGGCCCACTGGCGAGCAGTACTTC	CASTTGPTGEQYF
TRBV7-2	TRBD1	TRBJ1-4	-	TGTGCCAGCAGCTTAGTCGGACAGGGGATTGAAAAACTGTTTTTT	CASSLVGQGIEKLFF
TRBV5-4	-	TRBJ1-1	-	TGTGCCAGCAGCTCACCGACAGGAAGCACTGAAGCTTTCTTT	CASSSPTGSTEAFF
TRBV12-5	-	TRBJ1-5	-	TGTGCTAGTGGTGCCGGCCCAGGTAGGAGCAATCAGCCCCAGCATTTT	CASGAGPGRSNQPQHF
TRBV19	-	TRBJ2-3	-	TGTGCCAGTAGTATAGATCGGGGGTCGCAGTATTTT	CASSIDRGSQYF
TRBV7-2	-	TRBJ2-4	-	TGTGCCAGCAGCTCCATTCCGGGACCAAACATTCAGTACTTC	CASSSIPGPNIQYF
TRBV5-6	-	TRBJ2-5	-	TGTGCCAGCAGCTTGGCCGGGGGGCATGAGGGAGAGACCCAGTACTTC	CASSLAGGHEGETQYF
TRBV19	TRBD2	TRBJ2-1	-	TGTGCCAGTAGTATCGACGGGGGGTCCTACAATGAGCAGTTCTTC	CASSIDGGSYNEQFF
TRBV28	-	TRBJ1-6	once	TGTGCCAGCAGTTTAGGGGCCGGAGATTCACCCCTCCACTTT	CASSLGAGDSPLHF
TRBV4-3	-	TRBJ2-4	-	TGCGCCAGCAGCCAAGATTGGGCCAGGGCGGGGCTAGCACTAAACATTCAGTACTTC	CASSQDWARAGLALNIQYF
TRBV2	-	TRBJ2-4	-	TGTGCCAGCAGTGGACAGGGAGGAGGCATTCAGTACTTC	CASSGQGGGIQYF
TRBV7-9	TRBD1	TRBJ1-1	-	TGTGCCAGCAGCTCGACGTCCAGGGGGCGGAACACTGAAGCTTTCTTT	CASSSTSRGRNTEAFF
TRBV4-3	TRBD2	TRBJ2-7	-	TGCGCCAGCAGCCGGGGAAGAAGTACTACGATAGCGGGGACCTACGAGCAGTACTTC	CASSRGRSTTIAGTYEQYF
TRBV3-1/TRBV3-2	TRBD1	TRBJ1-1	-	TGTGCCAGCAGCCTCCGGGACAGGGACACTGAAGCTTTCTTT	CASSLRDRDTEAFF